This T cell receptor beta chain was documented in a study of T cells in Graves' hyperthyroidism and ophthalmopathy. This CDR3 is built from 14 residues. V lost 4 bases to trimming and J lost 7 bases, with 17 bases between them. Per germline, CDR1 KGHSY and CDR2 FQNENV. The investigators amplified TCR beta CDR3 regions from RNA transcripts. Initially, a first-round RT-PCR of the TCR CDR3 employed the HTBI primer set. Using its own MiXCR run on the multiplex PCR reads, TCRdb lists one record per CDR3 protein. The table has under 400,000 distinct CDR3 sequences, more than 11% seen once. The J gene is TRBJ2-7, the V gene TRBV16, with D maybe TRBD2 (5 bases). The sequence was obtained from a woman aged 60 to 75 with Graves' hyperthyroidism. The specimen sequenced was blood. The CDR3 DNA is TGTGCCAGCAGCCCTACGACATTCACTAGTGAGCAGTACTTC. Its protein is CASSPTTFTSEQYF.